These 26 T cell receptor beta chains originate from one sample sequenced in a study of blood T cell repertoires in COVID-19. Repertoires were generated with immunoSEQ multiplex PCR, while TCRdb's copy carries only in-frame clones and drops some. The sample yields approximately 69,000 clones, roughly 82% seen once. The sample taken for sequencing was peripheral blood. These receptor sequences come from a woman over 75 with acute or convalescent COVID-19.

This clone has just one count. The chain carries TRBV3-1 (or the pseudogene TRBV3-2) and TRBJ2-7, with a weak D call TRBD2 (6 bases). CDR1 is LGHDT and CDR2 is YNNKEL in the germline V gene (reference sequence). Trimming removed 4 bases from V and 0 bases from J, with 13 bases in between. This CDR3 comprises 15 residues. CDR3 nucleotides: TGTGCCAGCAGCCGAGCTGCGGGATCCTCCTACGAGCAGTACTTC. Protein: CASSRAAGSSYEQYF.

This clone was seen only a few times. The CDR3 loop is CACAGLAGYNEQFF. The CDR3 DNA reads as TGTGCCTGCGCTGGACTAGCGGGATACAATGAGCAGTTCTTC. The chain has TRBV30 and TRBJ2-1; the match to TRBD2 covers 12 bases. This CDR3 is 14 amino acids long. The J segment lost 4 bases and the V segment lost 6 bases, leaving 4 bases of the junction unmatched. Germline lookup yields CDR1 GTSNPN and CDR2 SVGIG (reference sequence). Full variable domain (missing parts from reference TRBV30 and TRBJ2-1): SQTIHQWPATLVQPVGSPLSLECTVEGTSNPNLYWYRQAAGRGLQLLFYSVGIGQISSEVPQNLSASRPQDRQFILSSKKLLLSDSGFYLCACAGLAGYNEQFFGPGTRLTVL.

This chain uses TRBV2 with TRBJ1-2, with D maybe TRBD1 (5 bases). The V end lost 5 bases, the J end lost 0 bases, and 10 bases lay between the germline ends. CDR1 and CDR2 from the germline V gene are SNHLY and FYNNEI. The CDR3 runs to 14 residues. CDR3 nucleotide sequence: TGTGCCAGCAGTTCCGGGACTTCTAACTATGGCTACACCTTC. Protein sequence: CASSSGTSNYGYTF.

This CDR3 reads CASSFNPQGRGGYTF. CDR3 DNA sequence: TGTGCCAGTAGTTTCAATCCACAGGGGAGAGGTGGCTACACCTTC. This chain uses TRBV19 with TRBJ1-2, with 7 bases identical to TRBD1. The CDR3 has 15 residues. With 5 bases clipped from V and 7 bases from J, the junction kept 13 bases outside the gene matches. Per the germline V gene, CDR1 is LNHDA and CDR2 is SQIVND (reference sequence).

The CDR3 region is CASSHRQPTDTQYF. CDR3 nucleotides: TGTGCCAGCAGCCACCGACAGCCCACAGATACGCAGTATTTT. V gene TRBV14 combines with J gene TRBJ2-3, with D possibly TRBD1 on 5 matching bases. Trimming cost V 3 bases and J 2 bases, with 9 bases left between them. The CDR3 extends over 14 amino acids. Germline CDR1 SGHDN, CDR2 FVKESK. Full variable domain (remainder filled in from reference TRBV14 and TRBJ2-3): EAGVTQFPSHSVIEKGQTVTLRCDPISGHDNLYWYRRVMGKEIKFLLHFVKESKQDESGMPNNRFLAERTGGTYSTLKVQPAELEDSGVYFCASSHRQPTDTQYFGPGTRLTVL.

This chain connects TRBV19 to TRBJ1-5, with 10 bases matching TRBD1. The V segment lost 9 bases and the J segment 3 bases; nucleotides outside the gene matches: 8. CDR1 and CDR2 (germline): LNHDA, SQIVND (reference sequence). This CDR3 is built from 15 residues. In DNA, the CDR3 is TGTGCCAGCTCAAGGACAGGGGGAAACAATCAGCCCCAGCATTTT. Its translation is CASSRTGGNNQPQHF. Based on the CDR3 plus reference TRBV19 and TRBJ1-5, the full variable domain is DGGITQSPKYLFRKEGQNVTLSCEQNLNHDAMYWYRQDPGQGLRLIYYSQIVNDFQKGDIAEGYSVSREKKESFPLTVTSAQKNPTAFYLCASSRTGGNNQPQHFGDGTRLSIL.

The V and J genes are TRBV6-1 and TRBJ2-5; TRBD1 matches at 10 bases. J gave up 1 base and V 4 bases, and 6 bases lay outside the gene matches. This CDR3 has 16 residues. Germline loops: CDR1 MNHNS, CDR2 SASEGT. The CDR3 DNA sequence: TGTGCCAGCAGTGCAGGACAGGGGGGTTCCCAAGAGACCCAGTACTTC. Residues: CASSAGQGGSQETQYF.

The chain links TRBV9 to TRBJ2-1; 9 bases line up with TRBD2. J was trimmed by 8 bases and V by 2 bases; bases with no gene match: 14. CDR1 SGDLS and CDR2 YYNGEE come from the germline V gene. The length of the CDR3 is 17 residues. CDR3 residues: CASSVGASGINGHEQFF. The CDR3, as DNA: TGTGCCAGCAGCGTGGGGGCTAGCGGGATTAACGGCCATGAGCAGTTCTTC.

The chain combines TRBV30 with TRBJ1-2; 10 bases match TRBD1. V dropped 5 bases and J dropped 8; count of bases not matched to a gene: 5. The CDR3 covers 12 residues. Germline V lookup: CDR1 GTSNPN, CDR2 SVGIG (reference sequence). CDR3 nucleotide sequence: TGTGCCTGGTTGACAGGGGGCTCAGGCTACACCTTC. It translates to CAWLTGGSGYTF.

The chain joins TRBV11-2 to TRBJ2-1; 14 bases fit TRBD2. The CDR3 covers 15 residues. J lost 8 bases, V lost 5 bases, and 5 bases had no gene match. Germline V CDR1 and CDR2: SGHAT, FQNNGV. CDR3 DNA sequence: TGTGCCAGCAGCCTGGGACTAGCGGGAGTTGATGAGCAGTTCTTC. Its protein product is CASSLGLAGVDEQFF.

This chain joins TRBV6-5 and TRBJ1-4; no clear D gene. The germline gives CDR1 MNHEY, CDR2 SVGAGI. The V gene lost 4 bases and the J gene lost 7 bases, with 19 bases spanning the gap. The CDR3 loop spans 16 amino acids. CDR3 residues: CASSSLGRVSGEKLFF. DNA of the CDR3: TGTGCCAGCAGTTCCCTAGGTCGGGTTTCTGGTGAAAAACTGTTTTTT.

The rearrangement links TRBV10-1 to TRBJ2-4; 13 nucleotides align to TRBD2. The junction had 3 bases not matched to a gene; V was cut back by 4 bases and J by 9 bases. The CDR3 runs to 14 residues. CDR1 is WNHNN, CDR2 SYGVQD, per germline (reference sequence). CDR3 coding DNA: TGCGCCAGCAGTGGGACTAGCGGGAGTGGCATTCAGTACTTC. It codes for CASSGTSGSGIQYF.

The chain uses TRBV27 and TRBJ2-7, with 10 positions matching TRBD2. CDR3 size: 14 residues. Germline CDR1 and CDR2: MNHEY and SMNVEV (reference sequence). Trimming took 5 bases from V and 4 from J; bases not matched to a gene: 5. CDR3 region: CASSPSTSGYEQYF. Here the CDR3 DNA reads TGTGCCAGCAGTCCATCGACTAGCGGGTACGAGCAGTACTTC.

This sequence joins TRBV9 and TRBJ2-6, with D hard to call. The germline V gene encodes CDR1 SGDLS and CDR2 YYNGEE. CDR3 length: 18 residues. V gave up 4 bases and J gave up 0 bases, with 17 bases separating them. The CDR3 nucleotides read TGTGCCAGCAGCCCAGAGCCAGGCTTACCCTCTGGGGCCAACGTCCTGACTTTC. This translates into CASSPEPGLPSGANVLTF.

This clone showed up just once. This chain uses TRBV6-6 with TRBJ1-5; a weak D match, TRBD1 (5 bases). Germline values: CDR1 MNHNY, CDR2 SVGAGI (reference sequence). The ends were cut back, 5 bases at V and 2 bases at J, with 10 bases in the middle. This CDR3 has 14 amino acids. The CDR3 coding sequence is TGTGCCAGCAGTCCAGGGAATGGCAATCAGCCCCAGCATTTT. Protein sequence: CASSPGNGNQPQHF.

The chain carries TRBV6-6 and TRBJ2-2, with a weak D call TRBD2 (6 bases). CDR3 length: 14 amino acids. V gave up 1 base and J gave up 6 bases, with 9 bases separating them. Germline V gives CDR1 MNHNY, CDR2 SVGAGI (reference sequence). For the CDR3, the DNA is TGTGCCAGCAGTTACTGGCGGGAAGCCGGGGAGCTGTTTTTT. It translates to CASSYWREAGELFF.

The rearrangement uses TRBV6-5 and TRBJ2-4; a weak D match, TRBD1 (5 bases). The CDR3 extends over 13 amino acids. Deletions cut 4 bases from V and 2 bases from J, with 6 bases between. From germline, CDR1 is MNHEY and CDR2 SVGAGI. CDR3 loop: CASSSGSKNIQYF. The CDR3 region has the DNA TGTGCCAGCAGTTCAGGGTCCAAAAACATTCAGTACTTC.

The V and J genes are TRBV4-3 and TRBJ2-3, with 15 nucleotides matching TRBD2. The J segment lost 0 bases and the V segment lost 3 bases, leaving 13 bases of the junction unmatched. This CDR3 comprises 21 residues. The germline gives CDR1 LGHNA, CDR2 YSLEER. CDR3 protein: CASSQLGGGLAGGHSTDTQYF. CDR3 coding DNA: TGCGCCAGCAGCCAGCTAGGGGGGGGACTAGCGGGAGGACATAGCACAGATACGCAGTATTTT.

This chain connects TRBV5-5 to TRBJ2-7; 9 bases line up with TRBD1. The CDR3 is made up of 16 amino acids. Per germline, CDR1 SGHKS and CDR2 YYEKEE (reference sequence). V lost 0 bases, J lost 4 bases, and 8 bases stayed unmatched. The CDR3 loop reads CASSLVAGTGLYEQYF. As DNA, the CDR3 is TGTGCCAGCAGCTTGGTTGCGGGGACAGGGTTGTACGAGCAGTACTTC.

The V and J genes are TRBV4-1 and TRBJ1-4; 9 bases agree with TRBD1. CDR3 length equals 17 residues. With 3 bases clipped from V and 0 bases from J, the junction kept 5 bases outside the gene matches. Looked up from germline, CDR1 is MGHRA and CDR2 is YSYEKL. CDR3 in DNA: TGCGCCAGCAGCCAGGGACAGGGCGCAGCAACTAATGAAAAACTGTTTTTT. Its translation: CASSQGQGAATNEKLFF.

V gene TRBV11-2 combines with J gene TRBJ2-1; TRBD2 might be the D (7 bases). The germline V gene encodes CDR1 SGHAT and CDR2 FQNNGV. V lost 5 bases, J lost 7 bases, and 18 bases lay in between. This CDR3 is built from 15 residues. CDR3 loop: CASSPGAGAWNEQFF. CDR3 sequence (DNA): TGTGCCAGCAGCCCGGGGGCGGGAGCGTGGAATGAGCAGTTCTTC.

The count of this clone is one. V and J are TRBV2 and TRBJ2-3, with D hard to call. The germline gives CDR1 SNHLY, CDR2 FYNNEI. Trimming pared 8 bases from V and 1 base from J, leaving 13 bases between. There are 14 residues in the CDR3. CDR3 region: CASPNGFGTDTQYF. In DNA, the CDR3 is TGTGCCAGCCCGAACGGGTTTGGCACAGATACGCAGTATTTT.

This rearrangement joins TRBV14 to TRBJ2-4, with 11 positions matching TRBD1. V gave up 3 bases and J gave up 8 bases; unmatched junction bases: 3. The CDR3 contains 14 residues. From germline, CDR1 is SGHDN and CDR2 FVKESK. The DNA for the CDR3 is TGTGCCAGCAGCCATGGACAGGGGGCGGACATTCAGTACTTC. This gives the protein CASSHGQGADIQYF.

The rearrangement joins TRBV10-3 to TRBJ1-6; no clear D. Trimming removed 0 bases at V and 5 bases at J, with 8 bases between. Germline CDR1 and CDR2: ENHRY and SYGVKD. The CDR3 spans 15 residues. The CDR3 nucleotides are TGTGCCATCAGTGAGTCGGCAGGTGATAATTCACCCCTCCACTTT. Its translation is CAISESAGDNSPLHF.

The chain links TRBV24-1 to TRBJ2-2; the D is unclear. CDR1 KGHDR and CDR2 SFDVKD come from the germline V gene. Between the trimmed V and J ends, which lost 1 base and 0 bases, there was a span of 8 bases. This CDR3 region has 16 residues. The CDR3 here is CATSDLATSNTGELFF. The CDR3 coding sequence is TGTGCCACCAGTGATTTAGCCACCTCGAACACCGGGGAGCTGTTTTTT.

J is TRBJ2-3 and V is TRBV5-1, with unresolved D. This CDR3 has 14 amino acids. V shed 3 bases and J shed 2 bases, with 10 bases lying between them. Germline V gene data show CDR1 as SGHRS and CDR2 as YFSETQ. The CDR3 sequence: CASSSAVNTDTQYF. In DNA form, the CDR3 reads TGCGCCAGCAGCTCGGCGGTCAACACAGATACGCAGTATTTT.